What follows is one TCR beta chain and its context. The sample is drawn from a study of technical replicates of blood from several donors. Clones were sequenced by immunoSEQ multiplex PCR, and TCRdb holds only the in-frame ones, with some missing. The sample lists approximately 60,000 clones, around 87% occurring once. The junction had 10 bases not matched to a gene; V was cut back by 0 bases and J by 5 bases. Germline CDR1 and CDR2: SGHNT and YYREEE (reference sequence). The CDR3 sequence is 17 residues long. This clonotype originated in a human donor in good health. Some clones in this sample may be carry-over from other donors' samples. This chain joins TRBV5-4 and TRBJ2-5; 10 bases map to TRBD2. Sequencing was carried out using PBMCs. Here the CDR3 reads CASSLARASGSIETQYF. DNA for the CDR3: TGTGCCAGCAGCTTGGCCCGGGCTAGCGGGAGTATTGAGACCCAGTACTTC. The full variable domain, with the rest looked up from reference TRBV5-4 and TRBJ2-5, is ETGVTQSPTHLIKTRGQQVTLRCSSQSGHNTVSWYQQALGQGPQFIFQYYREEENGRGNFPPRFSGLQFPNYSSELNVNALELDDSALYLCASSLARASGSIETQYFGPGTRLLVL.